This is a list of T cell receptor beta chains from one sample in a study of control samples from healthy donors and cancer patients. Generated by immunoSEQ multiplex PCR, the TCRdb table keeps only in-frame clones and is missing some. The sample contains around 100,000 clones, around 90% of which appear only once. The sequenced material came from blood. All receptors come from a woman younger than 30 in good health. The CDR3 runs from the conserved cysteine through the conserved F or W. Fields, in order: CDR3 DNA, CDR3 protein, clone size, D gene, J gene, V gene. D genes are given only for firm matches. Clone size is given for some rows only: seen once, a few or many times, or a class if the clone is expanded.

TGTGCCAGCAGCGTAGGGGGAACTAATGAAAAACTGTTTTTT,CASSVGGTNEKLFF,once,.,TRBJ1-4,TRBV5-4
TGTGCCAGCAGCCCTCCGGAGCATGAGCAGTTCTTC,CASSPPEHEQFF,.,.,TRBJ2-1,TRBV21-1
TGTGCCAGCAGTGCACGAGGGTCCTATGGCTACACCTTC,CASSARGSYGYTF,.,.,TRBJ1-2,TRBV2
TGTGCCAGCAGCTTAGGAATTACTAACTATGGCTACACCTTC,CASSLGITNYGYTF,.,.,TRBJ1-2,TRBV7-9
TGTGCCAGCAGCTTGACTAGCGGAAAAGATACGCAGTATTTT,CASSLTSGKDTQYF,.,TRBD2,TRBJ2-3,TRBV7-9
TGTGCCAGCAGCTTATCGGGGCGCCCCTATGGCTACACCTTC,CASSLSGRPYGYTF,.,.,TRBJ1-2,TRBV7-9
TGTGCCAGCAGCTTATCCCCGACAGGGATTTATGGCTACACCTTC,CASSLSPTGIYGYTF,.,TRBD1,TRBJ1-2,TRBV7-2
TGTGCCAGCAGTGACTCTGACAGCAGGGCCCTCCACTTT,CASSDSDSRALHF,.,.,TRBJ1-6,TRBV6-4
TGTGCCAGCAGCTTGACAGGAGGGGGTACGCAGTATTTT,CASSLTGGGTQYF,.,.,TRBJ2-3,TRBV5-4
TGTGCCAGCCATAGGGCCACTGAAGCTTTCTTT,CASHRATEAFF,few,.,TRBJ1-1,TRBV6-5
TGTGCCAGCAGCAAATCCAAGTCCCGGGACAGGGGGACCGGGGAGCTGTTTTTT,CASSKSKSRDRGTGELFF,.,.,TRBJ2-2,TRBV21-1
TGTGCCAGCAGCTCCCTAGCGGGGGGGCCTCCCGGGGAGCTGTTTTTT,CASSSLAGGPPGELFF,few,TRBD2,TRBJ2-2,TRBV7-9
TGTGCCAGCAAGTCTGGGGTCGGGCCCGGGGAGCTGTTTTTT,CASKSGVGPGELFF,medium-sized,.,TRBJ2-2,TRBV5-5
TGCGCCAGCAGCCAAGAAGAGCGGGGGGATACGCAGTATTTT,CASSQEERGDTQYF,once,TRBD2,TRBJ2-3,TRBV4-1
TGTGCCAGCAGTGATTTGGGGGGGGGAGGGGAGCAGTTCTTC,CASSDLGGGGEQFF,.,TRBD2,TRBJ2-1,TRBV6-1
TGTGCCAGCAGCTTAGACCATGAAGCTTTCTTT,CASSLDHEAFF,.,.,TRBJ1-1,TRBV11-2
TGCGCCAGCAGCTCCGGACCTGACATTGAAGCTTTCTTT,CASSSGPDIEAFF,once,.,TRBJ1-1,TRBV5-1
TGTGCCACCAGTGATTATAACCCCGATACGCAGTATTTT,CATSDYNPDTQYF,once,.,TRBJ2-3,TRBV24-1
TGTGCCAGCAGTAGGGACAGGGTTGGCTACACCTTC,CASSRDRVGYTF,.,TRBD1,TRBJ1-2,TRBV5-4
TGTGCCAGCAGTGATGGGCGGGGAACAGATACGCAGTATTTT,CASSDGRGTDTQYF,.,.,TRBJ2-3,TRBV2
TGTGCCAGCAGCTTGTTAGGTTCATGGGACGGATCCTACGAGCAGTACTTC,CASSLLGSWDGSYEQYF,once,.,TRBJ2-7,TRBV5-4
TGTGCCAGTAGTATGACAAGTAACAATGAGCAGTTCTTC,CASSMTSNNEQFF,.,.,TRBJ2-1,TRBV19
TGTGCCTCGGGGGCGGGGAGAAATCAGCCCCAGCATTTT,CASGAGRNQPQHF,.,.,TRBJ1-5,TRBV30
TGTGCCAGCAGCCACGGGACTGCCTACAATGAGCAGTTCTTC,CASSHGTAYNEQFF,.,.,TRBJ2-1,TRBV3-1/TRBV3-2
TGCGCCAGCAGTCAATCACGAAGACAGAACCGTCCACCCCAAGAGACCCAGTACTTC,CASSQSRRQNRPPQETQYF,.,.,TRBJ2-5,TRBV23-1
TGTGCCAGCAGTTTCTCCTCGACTAGCGGGGGGGAGACCCAGTACTTC,CASSFSSTSGGETQYF,once,TRBD2,TRBJ2-5,TRBV6-5
TGTGCCAGTAGTATAACTGGCTCGACCTACAATGAGCAGTTCTTC,CASSITGSTYNEQFF,.,.,TRBJ2-1,TRBV19
TGTGCCAGCAGCTTCCTCAACATCCTCCCCAATGGCTACACCTTC,CASSFLNILPNGYTF,.,.,TRBJ1-2,TRBV7-2
TGTGCCTGGAGTTCTGGATCTCCCAATGAGCAGTTCTTC,CAWSSGSPNEQFF,.,.,TRBJ2-1,TRBV30
TGCGCCAGCAGCTGGGTAGGGGCCACAGTCTCTAGCTCTGGAAACACCATATATTTT,CASSWVGATVSSSGNTIYF,.,.,TRBJ1-3,TRBV5-1
TGTGCCAGCAACCGACTAGCCGACAATGAGCAGTTCTTC,CASNRLADNEQFF,.,TRBD2,TRBJ2-1,TRBV2
TGTGCCAGCGCTCCGACTAGCGGGGCGAGCACAGATACGCAGTATTTT,CASAPTSGASTDTQYF,.,TRBD2,TRBJ2-3,TRBV6-4
TGTGCCAGCAGCTTATCAGGACAGGCCAATCAGCCCCAGCATTTT,CASSLSGQANQPQHF,.,TRBD1,TRBJ1-5,TRBV7-8
TGCGCCAGCAGTGAGGTGGGGGGTTCGGCTTTCTTT,CASSEVGGSAFF,.,.,TRBJ1-1,TRBV10-1
TGTGCCAGCAGCCCGACCCTAGGGCGACCCGAGCAGTTCTTC,CASSPTLGRPEQFF,.,.,TRBJ2-1,TRBV11-3
TGTGCCAGCAGTTACTCGAGTGGGATAGACATTCAGTACTTC,CASSYSSGIDIQYF,.,.,TRBJ2-4,TRBV6-2/TRBV6-3
TGTGCCAGTAGTATTATAGCGGCGAACACTGAAGCTTTCTTT,CASSIIAANTEAFF,.,.,TRBJ1-1,TRBV19
TGTGCCAGCAGTGAAAGGGGGGGCAGAAGCCACCACACTGAAGCTTTCTTT,CASSERGGRSHHTEAFF,.,.,TRBJ1-1,TRBV6-1
TGTGCCAGCAGTGAATACCCCCCGGCGGGGGGCCCCCAAGAGACCCAGTACTTC,CASSEYPPAGGPQETQYF,.,TRBD2,TRBJ2-5,TRBV25-1
TGTGCCAGCAGCCTCGTTGGAGAGACCCAGTACTTC,CASSLVGETQYF,.,.,TRBJ2-5,TRBV6-2/TRBV6-3
TGTGCCAGCAGCTTGGACAGCGGGAAAGAGACCCAGTACTTC,CASSLDSGKETQYF,.,.,TRBJ2-5,TRBV7-2
TGCGCCAGCAGCCCCATTTGGTTCATCTATGGCTACACCTTC,CASSPIWFIYGYTF,once,.,TRBJ1-2,TRBV4-1
TGTGCCATCAGTGAGTCGACGCACAGGGGTCGCGGGACGCGAGGCACTGAAGCTTTCTTT,CAISESTHRGRGTRGTEAFF,.,TRBD1,TRBJ1-1,TRBV10-3
TGTGCCAGCAGTCCTTATAATGAAAAACTGTTTTTT,CASSPYNEKLFF,.,.,TRBJ1-4,TRBV6-6
TGTGCCAGCAGCTTAACGTTTGGCGGGCCAGATACGCAGTATTTT,CASSLTFGGPDTQYF,.,.,TRBJ2-3,TRBV7-3
TGTGCCAGCAGCCCCCAGCTTATACGGAACACTGAAGCTTTCTTT,CASSPQLIRNTEAFF,.,.,TRBJ1-1,TRBV13
TGTGCCAGCAGCCCAACAGGATTTGAGCAGTACTTC,CASSPTGFEQYF,once,.,TRBJ2-7,TRBV7-9
TGTGCCAGCTCACCACCACGAATTACTGAAGCTTTCTTT,CASSPPRITEAFF,.,.,TRBJ1-1,TRBV18
TGTGCCTGGACGCGGTCTAGCGGGAGGCAGTTCTTC,CAWTRSSGRQFF,once,TRBD2,TRBJ2-1,TRBV30
TGCGCCAGCAGCCTTCAGCGGGGAGACACAGATACGCAGTATTTT,CASSLQRGDTDTQYF,few,TRBD2,TRBJ2-3,TRBV4-1
TGTGCCATCAGTGACCAGGGGACTGAAGCTTTCTTT,CAISDQGTEAFF,.,.,TRBJ1-1,TRBV10-3
TGTGCCAGCATCCTTGACGGGATGTACCCCGGGGAGCTGTTTTTT,CASILDGMYPGELFF,.,.,TRBJ2-2,TRBV6-5
TGTGCCAGCAGCTTATTACAGGGGGGCTATGGCTACACCTTC,CASSLLQGGYGYTF,.,TRBD1,TRBJ1-2,TRBV5-8
TGTGCCAGCAGTTACTGGGAGGACCGAGCGTGGGAGCAGTACTTC,CASSYWEDRAWEQYF,.,.,TRBJ2-7,TRBV6-5
TGTGCCAGCTCACCTACAGGGGGTGATCAGCCCCAGCATTTT,CASSPTGGDQPQHF,.,TRBD1,TRBJ1-5,TRBV18
TGTGCCAGCAGCTCCGGCCGGGGGGGAGGGACCCAGTACTTC,CASSSGRGGGTQYF,.,TRBD2,TRBJ2-5,TRBV7-8